This TCR beta chain was documented in a study of molecular identifiers for immune sequencing clone quantification. At the level of the study: In replicates, RNA from roughly 21,000 or 96,000 naive CD8 cells was split five ways, four sequenced.

TCRdb used MiXCR to reprocess the PCR reads, holding one entry per CDR3 protein. The sample lists 490,000 or so distinct CDR3 sequences, approximately 25% occurring once. Germline V gene lookup returns CDR1 SGHAT and CDR2 FQDESV (reference sequence). Deletions cut 5 bases from V and 0 bases from J, with 15 bases between. There are 16 residues in the CDR3. The sorting of naive CD8 T cells used the CD8+CD4-CCR7+CD45RA+ phenotype. The sample holds a few counts of this clonotype. The CDR3 does not close with the conserved phenylalanine or tryptophan, likely indicating a read error. This chain connects TRBV11-1 to TRBJ2-3; D may be TRBD1 or TRBD2 (5 bases each). Sequencing was carried out using naive CD8+ T cells from blood, with Jurkat cell RNA spiked in. Subset denoted: FACS-sorted CD8+CD4-CCR7+CD45RA+ naive T cells. This sequence was found in a human donor in good health. Some libraries in this study had Jurkat cell RNA spiked in. In DNA form, the CDR3 reads TGTGCCAGCAGCGTCCGGGACCGAAGAAGCACAGATACGCAGTATCTT. Translation: CASSVRDRRSTDTQYL.